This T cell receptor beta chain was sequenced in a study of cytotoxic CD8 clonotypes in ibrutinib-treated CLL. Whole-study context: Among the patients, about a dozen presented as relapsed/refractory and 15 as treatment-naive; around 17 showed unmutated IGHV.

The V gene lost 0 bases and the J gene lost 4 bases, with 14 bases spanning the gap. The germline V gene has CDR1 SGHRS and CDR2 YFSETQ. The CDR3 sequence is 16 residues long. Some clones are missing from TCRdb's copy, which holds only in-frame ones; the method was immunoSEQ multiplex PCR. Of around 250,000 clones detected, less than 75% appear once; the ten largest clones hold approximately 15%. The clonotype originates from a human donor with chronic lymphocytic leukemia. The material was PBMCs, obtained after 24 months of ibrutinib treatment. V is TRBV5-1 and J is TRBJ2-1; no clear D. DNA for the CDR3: TGCGCCAGCAGCTTGGCGGTTAGCAGACCGTACAATGAGCAGTTCTTC. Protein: CASSLAVSRPYNEQFF.